This T cell receptor beta chain derives from a study of cytomegalovirus exposure and HLA in healthy donors. Study-wide results and limits: CMV serostatus alone was available as immune exposure information.

Points on this clone: Its antigen is as yet unknown.

Germline V lookup: CDR1 SNHLY, CDR2 FYNNEI. The CDR3 loop spans 14 amino acids. With 7 bases clipped from V and 5 bases from J, the junction kept 9 bases outside the gene matches. The PCR contained 60 Vbeta and 13 Jbeta primers. TCRdb's table, derived via immunoSEQ multiplex PCR, lists solely in-frame clones and lacks some. The sample lists about 300,000 clones, about nine tenths seen once, with 4% in the top ten. Input material: PBMCs. V and J are TRBV2 and TRBJ2-5, with 8 bases identical to TRBD1. The sequence came from a man aged 40-49 years in good health and CMV-seropositive. CDR3 protein: CASTRTGRRETQYF. The CDR3 DNA reads as TGTGCCAGCACCCGGACAGGGCGTAGGGAGACCCAGTACTTC.